This is a list of T cell receptor beta chains from one sample in a study of memory CD4+ T cells and cytomegalovirus serostatus. Profiling relied on immunoSEQ multiplex PCR, and the TCRdb table lists in-frame clones only, not all of them. The sample has about 67,000 clones, 76% seen once; the top ten hold about 4.5%. The sample taken for sequencing was memory CD4+ T cells from blood. The receptors were gathered from an adult in good health and CMV-seropositive. The CDR3 runs from the conserved cysteine through the conserved F or W. The D gene is left open where the match is weak. The size entry is marked missing in some rows and otherwise reads once, few, many or a size class.

CDR3: CASSLKDGGDYEQYF
DNA: TGTGCCAGTAGTCTAAAGGACGGTGGCGACTACGAGCAGTACTTC
V: TRBV19
size: few
J: TRBJ2-7
D: NA

CDR3: CASKLLSGGYTF
DNA: TGTGCCAGCAAACTCCTTTCTGGGGGCTACACCTTC
V: TRBV6-5
size: NA
J: TRBJ1-2
D: NA

CDR3: CASNLAEPAGELFF
DNA: TGCGCCAGCAACCTAGCGGAGCCCGCCGGGGAGCTGTTTTTT
V: TRBV5-1
size: NA
J: TRBJ2-2
D: TRBD2

CDR3: CASRKATGSTEAFF
DNA: TGTGCCAGCAGAAAAGCGACAGGGTCCACTGAAGCTTTCTTT
V: TRBV11-2
size: few
J: TRBJ1-1
D: TRBD1

CDR3: CASRKSRDAGELFF
DNA: TGTGCCAGTCGTAAGTCCAGGGATGCCGGGGAGCTGTTTTTT
V: TRBV19
size: once
J: TRBJ2-2
D: NA

CDR3: CASSPGPDGYTF
DNA: TGTGCCAGCAGTCCGGGCCCAGATGGCTACACCTTC
V: TRBV28
size: NA
J: TRBJ1-2
D: NA

CDR3: CASSWAGTSVYNEQFF
DNA: TGTGCCAGCAGCTGGGCCGGGACTAGCGTATACAATGAGCAGTTCTTC
V: TRBV11-3
size: NA
J: TRBJ2-1
D: TRBD2

CDR3: CASSWGAGDTDTQYF
DNA: TGTGCCAGCAGCTGGGGAGCGGGGGACACAGATACGCAGTATTTT
V: TRBV7-7
size: NA
J: TRBJ2-3
D: TRBD2

CDR3: CASSLDVRGGNEQFF
DNA: TGTGCCAGCAGTCTCGACGTAAGGGGAGGTAATGAGCAGTTCTTC
V: TRBV28
size: NA
J: TRBJ2-1
D: NA

CDR3: CASSLGSGRDTEAFF
DNA: TGTGCCAGCAGCTTAGGTAGCGGCAGGGACACTGAAGCTTTCTTT
V: TRBV7-9
size: NA
J: TRBJ1-1
D: NA

CDR3: CAWSFTGELGETQYF
DNA: TGTGCCTGGAGCTTTACGGGGGAGTTGGGGGAGACCCAGTACTTC
V: TRBV30
size: NA
J: TRBJ2-5
D: NA

CDR3: CASSWGTGGGDSPLHF
DNA: TGCGCCAGCAGCTGGGGGACAGGGGGTGGTGATTCACCCCTCCACTTT
V: TRBV5-1
size: NA
J: TRBJ1-6
D: TRBD1

CDR3: CASSFERWQLNEQFF
DNA: TGTGCCAGCAGCTTCGAGAGGTGGCAACTCAATGAGCAGTTCTTC
V: TRBV7-8
size: NA
J: TRBJ2-1
D: NA

CDR3: CASSQAGTGYYEQYF
DNA: TGCGCCAGCAGCCAAGCCGGGACAGGGTACTACGAGCAGTACTTC
V: TRBV4-1
size: NA
J: TRBJ2-7
D: TRBD1

CDR3: CASSVSGGNTEAFF
DNA: TGCGCCAGCAGCGTTTCAGGGGGAAACACTGAAGCTTTCTTT
V: TRBV5-1
size: once
J: TRBJ1-1
D: TRBD1

CDR3: CASSLWDGKNIQYF
DNA: TGTGCCAGCAGCTTATGGGATGGCAAAAACATTCAGTACTTC
V: TRBV7-9
size: NA
J: TRBJ2-4
D: NA

CDR3: CAWSVGTRQPQHF
DNA: TGTGCCTGGAGTGTAGGGACCCGTCAGCCCCAGCATTTT
V: TRBV30
size: NA
J: TRBJ1-5
D: NA

CDR3: CASSLVLENTEAFF
DNA: TGCGCCAGCAGCTTGGTATTGGAGAACACTGAAGCTTTCTTT
V: TRBV5-1
size: NA
J: TRBJ1-1
D: NA

CDR3: CASSSYLESGEQYF
DNA: TGTGCCAGCAGCTCCTATCTAGAATCAGGCGAGCAGTACTTC
V: TRBV7-2
size: NA
J: TRBJ2-7
D: NA

CDR3: CASIRGLNTEAFF
DNA: TGTGCCAGCATAAGGGGCTTGAACACTGAAGCTTTCTTT
V: TRBV21-1
size: NA
J: TRBJ1-1
D: NA

CDR3: CASSLYRGTEAFF
DNA: TGTGCCAGCAGTTTATACAGGGGCACTGAAGCTTTCTTT
V: TRBV28
size: NA
J: TRBJ1-1
D: TRBD1

CDR3: CASSDQGYEQFF
DNA: TGTGCCAGCAGCGACCAGGGGTATGAGCAGTTCTTC
V: TRBV7-9
size: NA
J: TRBJ2-1
D: NA

CDR3: CASSVLTGGMDTEAFF
DNA: TGTGCCAGCAGCGTCTTGACAGGGGGAATGGACACTGAAGCTTTCTTT
V: TRBV7-8
size: NA
J: TRBJ1-1
D: TRBD1

CDR3: CASSQVLLLSGTNVLTF
DNA: TGCGCCAGCAGCCAAGTGTTGCTGTTATCTGGGACCAACGTCCTGACTTTC
V: TRBV4-3
size: NA
J: TRBJ2-6
D: NA

CDR3: CASSQAGRGVRSGNTIYF
DNA: TGTGCCAGCAGCCAGGCGGGACGGGGAGTACGCTCTGGAAACACCATATATTTT
V: TRBV14
size: NA
J: TRBJ1-3
D: NA

CDR3: CASTPGGSSGANVLTF
DNA: TGCGCCAGCACTCCGGGGGGTTCCTCTGGGGCCAACGTCCTGACTTTC
V: TRBV4-1
size: NA
J: TRBJ2-6
D: TRBD2

CDR3: CTSSHPSGYTDTQYF
DNA: TGCACCAGCAGCCACCCTAGCGGGTACACAGATACGCAGTATTTT
V: TRBV1
size: NA
J: TRBJ2-3
D: NA

CDR3: CASKYNSQGEKTQYF
DNA: TGCGCCAGCAAGTATAACAGCCAGGGTGAAAAGACCCAGTACTTC
V: TRBV5-1
size: NA
J: TRBJ2-5
D: NA

CDR3: CASSSRGGTPLHF
DNA: TGTGCCAGCAGTAGTAGAGGAGGGACACCCCTCCACTTT
V: TRBV7-3
size: NA
J: TRBJ1-6
D: NA

CDR3: CASSESHTGRTGEQYF
DNA: TGTGCCAGCAGTGAATCTCATACAGGGCGCACGGGGGAGCAGTACTTC
V: TRBV25-1
size: many
J: TRBJ2-7
D: NA

CDR3: CASSFGSSPLHF
DNA: TGTGCCAGCAGTTTCGGTTCTTCACCCCTCCACTTT
V: TRBV27
size: NA
J: TRBJ1-6
D: NA

CDR3: CASSGWNQPQHF
DNA: TGTGCCAGCAGTGGATGGAATCAGCCCCAGCATTTT
V: TRBV6-1
size: NA
J: TRBJ1-5
D: NA

CDR3: CASSVGQAGNEQFF
DNA: TGTGCCAGCAGCGTAGGACAGGCGGGGAATGAGCAGTTCTTC
V: TRBV9
size: NA
J: TRBJ2-1
D: NA

CDR3: CASSPPSGRGETQYF
DNA: TGTGCCAGTAGCCCACCTAGCGGCAGAGGGGAGACCCAGTACTTC
V: TRBV19
size: NA
J: TRBJ2-5
D: TRBD2

CDR3: CASSAGLAVLSEQFF
DNA: TGTGCCAGCAGTGCCGGACTAGCGGTTCTTAGTGAGCAGTTCTTC
V: TRBV6-1
size: NA
J: TRBJ2-1
D: TRBD2

CDR3: CASSHLGDSTDTQYF
DNA: TGTGCCAGCAGCCACTTGGGGGACAGCACAGATACGCAGTATTTT
V: TRBV5-4
size: NA
J: TRBJ2-3
D: NA

CDR3: CASSRGTGEDNEQFF
DNA: TGTGCCAGCAGCCGAGGGACAGGGGAGGACAATGAGCAGTTCTTC
V: TRBV5-4
size: NA
J: TRBJ2-1
D: TRBD1

CDR3: CASSFSVRDTQYF
DNA: TGTGCCAGCAGCTTCTCGGTGAGAGATACGCAGTATTTT
V: TRBV11-2
size: NA
J: TRBJ2-3
D: NA

CDR3: CASRLGQGPNYGYTF
DNA: TGTGCCAGCAGACTCGGACAGGGCCCTAACTATGGCTACACCTTC
V: TRBV6-5
size: NA
J: TRBJ1-2
D: TRBD1

CDR3: CASSRTAGYEQYF
DNA: TGTGCCAGCAGCCGGACAGCTGGCTACGAGCAGTACTTC
V: TRBV13
size: few
J: TRBJ2-7
D: NA

CDR3: CASRRGGIYGSYEQYF
DNA: TGTGCCAGCAGACGGGGGGGTATTTATGGCTCCTACGAGCAGTACTTC
V: TRBV28
size: NA
J: TRBJ2-7
D: TRBD2

CDR3: CASSSGGYIDEQFF
DNA: TGTGCCAGCAGCTCCGGCGGATACATCGATGAGCAGTTCTTC
V: TRBV11-2
size: NA
J: TRBJ2-1
D: NA

CDR3: CAISTGGYEQYF
DNA: TGTGCCATCAGTACAGGGGGCTACGAGCAGTACTTC
V: TRBV10-3
size: NA
J: TRBJ2-7
D: TRBD1

CDR3: CASSLEVRETQYF
DNA: TGCGCCAGCAGCTTGGAGGTGAGAGAGACCCAGTACTTC
V: TRBV5-1
size: few
J: TRBJ2-5
D: NA

CDR3: CASSRGQGFSNEQFF
DNA: TGCGCCAGCAGCCGGGGACAGGGTTTTTCCAATGAGCAGTTCTTC
V: TRBV4-1
size: NA
J: TRBJ2-1
D: TRBD1

CDR3: CASSPSSGRVNTGELFF
DNA: TGTGCCAGCAGCCCCTCTAGCGGGAGAGTGAACACCGGGGAGCTGTTTTTT
V: TRBV7-3
size: NA
J: TRBJ2-2
D: TRBD2

CDR3: CASSGRDRAGEQFF
DNA: TGTGCCAGCAGTGGCCGGGACAGGGCGGGTGAGCAGTTCTTC
V: TRBV2
size: NA
J: TRBJ2-1
D: TRBD1

CDR3: CAWSKGQTRGYTF
DNA: TGTGCCTGGAGTAAGGGACAGACAAGGGGCTACACCTTC
V: TRBV30
size: NA
J: TRBJ1-2
D: TRBD1

CDR3: CASSLAAGDHEQYF
DNA: TGTGCCAGCAGCTTAGCGGCGGGAGATCACGAGCAGTACTTC
V: TRBV7-9
size: once
J: TRBJ2-7
D: TRBD2